A selection of T cell receptor beta chains follows, all from one sample in a study of cytomegalovirus exposure and HLA in healthy donors. The method was immunoSEQ multiplex PCR; TCRdb's version includes in-frame clones alone and lacks a portion of them. The sample lists roughly 100,000 clones; just over 75% were seen once. Sequencing was done on a sample of PBMCs. The receptors were sampled from a man aged 35 to 55 in good health and CMV-seropositive. The CDR3 runs from the conserved cysteine through the conserved F or W. A D gene is named only where the DNA matches it firmly. Clone size is not always given. Where it is, it says once, few, many or a class for expanded clones.

clone_size	cdr3_length	j_call	d_call	v_call	cdr3_aa	cdr3_nt
NA	15	TRBJ1-1	NA	TRBV14	CASSQEGTFNTEAFF	TGTGCCAGCAGCCAAGAAGGGACATTTAACACTGAAGCTTTCTTT
NA	15	TRBJ2-3	TRBD2	TRBV10-2	CASRLADPSTDTQYF	TGCGCCAGTAGACTAGCGGACCCTAGCACAGATACGCAGTATTTT
NA	14	TRBJ1-2	NA	TRBV30	CAWSGRTGPYGYTF	TGTGCCTGGAGTGGCAGAACAGGGCCCTATGGCTACACCTTC
NA	14	TRBJ2-2	TRBD1	TRBV19	CASRDADRAGELFF	TGTGCCAGTAGGGATGCCGACAGGGCCGGGGAGCTGTTTTTT
NA	15	TRBJ2-1	NA	TRBV29-1	CSVKGWAVLYNEQFF	TGCAGCGTAAAGGGGTGGGCCGTACTCTACAATGAGCAGTTCTTC
NA	14	TRBJ1-5	NA	TRBV27	CASSFNRDGQPQHF	TGTGCCAGCAGTTTTAACAGGGATGGACAGCCCCAGCATTTT
NA	16	TRBJ1-3	NA	TRBV9	CASSVGGNDAGNTIYF	TGTGCCAGCAGCGTAGGAGGGAACGACGCGGGAAACACCATATATTTT
few	14	TRBJ1-4	TRBD1	TRBV28	CASSKGGLGEKLFF	TGTGCCAGCAGCAAAGGGGGCTTAGGAGAAAAACTGTTTTTT
NA	17	TRBJ2-5	TRBD2	TRBV7-9	CASSLAPGLAGEETQYF	TGTGCCAGCAGCTTAGCGCCGGGACTAGCGGGGGAAGAGACCCAGTACTTC
NA	17	TRBJ1-6	TRBD1	TRBV7-8	CASSLIFGTGANSPLHF	TGTGCCAGCAGCTTAATTTTCGGGACAGGGGCGAATTCACCCCTCCACTTT
NA	15	TRBJ1-4	NA	TRBV6-1	CASSEHRLGDEKLFF	TGTGCCAGCAGTGAACACAGGCTAGGAGATGAAAAACTGTTTTTT
NA	11	TRBJ2-5	NA	TRBV6-1	CASSGEETQYF	TGTGCCAGCAGCGGGGAAGAGACCCAGTACTTC
NA	17	TRBJ2-2	NA	TRBV7-9	CASSGRTGTQNTGELFF	TGTGCCAGCAGCGGGCGGACCGGGACTCAGAACACCGGGGAGCTGTTTTTT
NA	16	TRBJ2-7	TRBD2	TRBV6-5	CASSSPRAGGRGEQYF	TGTGCCAGCAGTTCTCCCAGAGCGGGGGGGCGGGGCGAGCAGTACTTC
NA	16	TRBJ1-5	NA	TRBV28	CASKFGRRGGNQPQHF	TGTGCCAGCAAATTCGGGAGGCGCGGTGGCAATCAGCCCCAGCATTTT
NA	16	TRBJ2-5	TRBD1	TRBV11-1	CASSFRDRGPQETQYF	TGTGCCAGCAGCTTCCGGGACAGGGGACCCCAAGAGACCCAGTACTTC
NA	11	TRBJ2-7	NA	TRBV7-2	CASSPRDEQYF	TGTGCCAGCAGCCCCAGGGACGAGCAGTACTTC
NA	11	TRBJ2-7	TRBD2	TRBV4-1	CASSPRTSKYF	TGCGCCAGCAGCCCCCGGACTAGTAAGTACTTC
NA	15	TRBJ2-7	TRBD1	TRBV19	CASSPGTELVYEQYF	TGTGCCAGTAGTCCCGGGACAGAACTTGTCTACGAGCAGTACTTC
NA	21	TRBJ2-4	NA	TRBV14	CASSQEALVTFGKLAKNIQYF	TGTGCCAGCAGCCAAGAAGCCCTTGTGACATTCGGAAAACTAGCCAAAAACATTCAGTACTTC
NA	13	TRBJ1-2	NA	TRBV21-1	CASSPTGRYGYTF	TGTGCCAGCAGTCCGACAGGGAGGTATGGCTACACCTTC
NA	14	TRBJ2-2	TRBD1	TRBV6-6	CASKRTGNTGELFF	TGTGCCAGCAAAAGGACAGGGAACACCGGGGAGCTGTTTTTT
NA	15	TRBJ2-1	TRBD1	TRBV7-2	CASSFDRGSVNEQFF	TGTGCCAGCAGCTTCGACAGGGGGTCCGTCAATGAGCAGTTCTTC
NA	14	TRBJ2-7	TRBD1	TRBV19	CASSIQGAWNEQYF	TGTGCCAGTAGTATCCAGGGGGCCTGGAACGAGCAGTACTTC
few	12	TRBJ2-1	TRBD2	TRBV6-1	CASSSGLALEFF	TGTGCCAGCAGTTCGGGACTAGCTTTGGAGTTCTTC
NA	17	TRBJ2-1	TRBD2	TRBV11-2	CASSLAGGGGAYNEQFF	TGTGCCAGCAGCTTAGCGGGGGGCGGGGGGGCCTACAATGAGCAGTTCTTC
NA	13	TRBJ1-1	TRBD1	TRBV7-3	CASSPHGQVAAFF	TGTGCCAGCAGCCCGCATGGACAGGTAGCGGCTTTCTTT
few	17	TRBJ2-3	NA	TRBV4-2	CASSQGGGTLSTDTQYF	TGTGCCAGCAGCCAGGGAGGAGGGACCTTAAGCACAGATACGCAGTATTTT
NA	14	TRBJ2-6	NA	TRBV11-3	CASSLTSGANGLTF	TGTGCCAGCAGCTTAACCTCTGGGGCCAACGGCCTGACTTTC
few	14	TRBJ2-5	TRBD1	TRBV11-3	CASSSTGVLETQYF	TGTGCCAGCAGCTCTACAGGGGTTTTGGAGACCCAGTACTTC
NA	15	TRBJ2-5	NA	TRBV7-9	CASSLFGGDGETQYF	TGTGCCAGCAGCTTATTTGGAGGGGATGGAGAGACCCAGTACTTC
NA	13	TRBJ1-1	NA	TRBV6-6	CASSYSRETEAFF	TGTGCCAGCAGTTACTCGAGGGAGACTGAAGCTTTCTTT